The clone carrying this T cell receptor beta chain has more than one count but fewer than ten. As yet, its antigen is unknown. Recently diagnosed hyperthyroidism of less than 2 months' duration affected patients aged 18 to 65. TCR beta CDR3 sequences were amplified from RNA transcripts. HTBI primers drove first-round RT-PCR of the TCR CDR3. TCRdb called the multiplex PCR reads again in MiXCR, with one record for every CDR3 protein. This sample has roughly 300,000 distinct CDR3 sequences, with about 15% found just once. This sample is drawn from a study of T cells in Graves' hyperthyroidism and ophthalmopathy. As for the study in general: Peripheral blood was taken when the disease was first diagnosed, before any treatment began. Overall study findings and caveats: Blood shared most expanded thyroid clonotypes above 0.001.

With 2 bases removed from V and 0 bases from J, the gap between germline ends came to 6 bases. Germline lookup yields CDR1 ENHRY and CDR2 SYGVKD. This CDR3 spans 14 amino acids. The sequenced sample was blood. This receptor was identified in a woman in her twenties or thirties with Graves' hyperthyroidism. The chain has TRBV10-3 and TRBJ2-3; D ambiguous. CDR3 in DNA: TGTGCCATCAGTGAGGGCCATAGCACAGATACGCAGTATTTT. It specifies CAISEGHSTDTQYF.